This T cell receptor (beta chain) derives from a study of molecular identifiers for immune sequencing clone quantification. The overall study: Across replicate runs, RNA obtained from approximately 20,000 or 100,000 naive CD8 cells was divided into five, with four undergoing sequencing.

The CDR3 is 14 amino acids. V was clipped by 6 bases and J by 2 bases, with 13 bases between them. CDR1 is SEHNR, CDR2 FQNEAQ, per germline (reference sequence). Previously described methods and listed TCR primers were employed for the bulk TCR libraries. MiXCR was run by TCRdb on the PCR reads, yielding one entry per CDR3 protein. The sample records about 640,000 distinct CDR3 sequences, approximately 20% being singletons. As CD8+CD4-CCR7+CD45RA+ cells, naive CD8 T cells were sorted. Points on this clonotype: Its antigen is still unknown. Likely a read error: the CDR3 ends without its conserved phenylalanine or tryptophan.

Study observations and caveats: Barcode collisions between identical TCR molecules could shrink estimates of highly expanded clone sizes.

This clonotype originated in a human donor in good health. Some libraries in this study had Jurkat cell RNA spiked in. V gene TRBV7-9 combines with J gene TRBJ1-2, with D hard to call. Sequencing used naive CD8+ T cells from blood, with Jurkat cell RNA spiked in. Subset of the sample: FACS-sorted CD8+CD4-CCR7+CD45RA+ naive T cells. In DNA, the CDR3 is TGTGCCAGCAGTTATACGGACCGAAACTATGGCTACACCGTC. Translated: CASSYTDRNYGYTV.